This T cell receptor beta chain comes out of a study of Graves' ophthalmopathy and Graves' hyperthyroidism. From RNA, the CDR3 regions of TCR beta chains were amplified and sequenced. HTBI primers were employed in first-round RT-PCR, then a second-round multiplex PCR followed. TCRdb reprocessed the multiplex PCR reads with MiXCR, giving one entry per CDR3 protein. This table has hundreds of thousands of distinct CDR3 sequences, about 20% appearing once. This clonotype was observed at least ten times. Sequenced material: peripheral blood. This TCR came from a woman aged 18-35 years with stable Graves' hyperthyroidism. Some clones in this sample may be carry-over from other donors' samples.

This CDR3 reads CAWSIPRGFYGYTF. The CDR3 coding sequence is TGTGCCTGGAGTATCCCCCGGGGTTTCTATGGCTACACCTTC. The J gene is TRBJ1-2, the V gene TRBV30, with no clear D. V gave up 2 bases and J gave up 4 bases, with 14 bases separating them. From germline, CDR1 is GTSNPN and CDR2 SVGIG (reference sequence). The CDR3 sequence is 14 residues long. Filled out from reference TRBV30 and TRBJ1-2, the complete variable domain reads SQTIHQWPATLVQPVGSPLSLECTVEGTSNPNLYWYRQAAGRGLQLLFYSVGIGQISSEVPQNLSASRPQDRQFILSSKKLLLSDSGFYLCAWSIPRGFYGYTFGSGTRLTVV.